The following is a T cell receptor beta chain sequence with its context. As yet, its antigen is unknown. TRB was amplified by touch-down multiplex PCR, primer pools A and B combined. TCRdb reworked the multiplex PCR reads into one entry per CDR3 protein, no DNA. This table holds about 2,200 distinct CDR3 sequences. The data belong to a study of T cell clusters in autoimmune cytopenias. The CDR3 loop spans 15 amino acids. Per germline, CDR1 SEHNR and CDR2 FQNEAQ (reference sequence). TRB amplification used around 260 ng of peripheral blood genomic DNA. Study results and limitations: No cluster-lack signature appeared between secondary cytopenia and chronic lymphocytic leukemia patients, apparently due to lymphoma masking. Healthy donors had roughly 2.9-fold more exclusive TRB clusters than active autoimmune hepatitis patients. TRB repertoire shifts in secondary cytopenia and chronic lymphocytic leukemia mostly reflected lymphoma, not autoimmunity.

V and J are TRBV7-9 and TRBJ2-7; TCRdb reports TRBD2, a call that lacks DNA to check it against. The TCR sequence derives from a human donor with an autoimmune cytopenia or autoimmune hepatitis (not recorded which). Sequencing input: peripheral blood. The chain's CDR3 is CASSLDASGSERQYF.